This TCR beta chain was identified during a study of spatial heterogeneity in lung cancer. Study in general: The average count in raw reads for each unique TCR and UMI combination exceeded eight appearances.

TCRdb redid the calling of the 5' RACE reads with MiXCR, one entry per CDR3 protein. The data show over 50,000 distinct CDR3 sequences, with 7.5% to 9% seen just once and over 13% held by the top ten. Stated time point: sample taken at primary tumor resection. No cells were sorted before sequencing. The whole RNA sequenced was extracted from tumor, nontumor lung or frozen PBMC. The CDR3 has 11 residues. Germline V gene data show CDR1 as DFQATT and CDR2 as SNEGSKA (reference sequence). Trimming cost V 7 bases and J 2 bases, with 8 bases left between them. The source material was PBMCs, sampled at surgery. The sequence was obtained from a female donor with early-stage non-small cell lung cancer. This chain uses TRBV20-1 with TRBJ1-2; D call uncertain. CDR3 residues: CSVPPNYGYTF. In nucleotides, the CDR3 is TGCAGTGTCCCACCGAACTATGGCTACACCTTC.